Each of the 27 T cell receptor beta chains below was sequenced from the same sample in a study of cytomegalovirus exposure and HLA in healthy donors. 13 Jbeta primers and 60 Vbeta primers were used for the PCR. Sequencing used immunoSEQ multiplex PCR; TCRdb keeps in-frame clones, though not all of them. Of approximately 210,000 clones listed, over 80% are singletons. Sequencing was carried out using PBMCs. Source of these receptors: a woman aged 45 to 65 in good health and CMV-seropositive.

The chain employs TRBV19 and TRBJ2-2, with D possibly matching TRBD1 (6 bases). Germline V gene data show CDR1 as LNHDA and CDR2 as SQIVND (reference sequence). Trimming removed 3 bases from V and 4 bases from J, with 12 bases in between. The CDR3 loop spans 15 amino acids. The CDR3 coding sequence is TGTGCCAGTAGTATCGATGACAGGAGCACCGGGGAGCTGTTTTTT. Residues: CASSIDDRSTGELFF.

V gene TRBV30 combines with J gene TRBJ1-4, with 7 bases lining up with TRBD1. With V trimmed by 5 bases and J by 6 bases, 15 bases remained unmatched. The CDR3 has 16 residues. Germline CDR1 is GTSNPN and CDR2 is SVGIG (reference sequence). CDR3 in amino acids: CAWGGFSWDSYEKLFF. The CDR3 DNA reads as TGTGCCTGGGGGGGGTTCAGTTGGGACAGTTATGAAAAACTGTTTTTT.

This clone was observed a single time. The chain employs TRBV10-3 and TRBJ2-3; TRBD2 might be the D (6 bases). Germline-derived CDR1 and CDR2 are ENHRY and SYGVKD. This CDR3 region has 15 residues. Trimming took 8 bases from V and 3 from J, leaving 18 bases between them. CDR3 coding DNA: TGTGCCATCGGTGTAGCCGGGGAGGTAACAGATACGCAGTATTTT. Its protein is CAIGVAGEVTDTQYF.

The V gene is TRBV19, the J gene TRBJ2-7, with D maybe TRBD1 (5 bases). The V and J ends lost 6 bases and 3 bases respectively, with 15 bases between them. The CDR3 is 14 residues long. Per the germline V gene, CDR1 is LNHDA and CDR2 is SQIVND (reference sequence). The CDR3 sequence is CASRGEIGNYEQYF. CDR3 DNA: TGTGCCAGTAGAGGGGAAATTGGTAACTACGAGCAGTACTTC.

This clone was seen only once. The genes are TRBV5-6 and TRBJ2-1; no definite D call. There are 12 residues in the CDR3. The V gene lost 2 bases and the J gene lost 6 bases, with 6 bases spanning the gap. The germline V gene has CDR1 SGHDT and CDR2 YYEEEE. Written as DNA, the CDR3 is TGTGCCAGCAGCTTAATCCTCAATGAGCAGTTCTTC. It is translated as CASSLILNEQFF. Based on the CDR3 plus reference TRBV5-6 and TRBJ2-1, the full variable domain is DAGVTQSPTHLIKTRGQQVTLRCSPKSGHDTVSWYQQALGQGPQFIFQYYEEEERQRGNFPDRFSGHQFPNYSSELNVNALLLGDSALYLCASSLILNEQFFGPGTRLTVL.

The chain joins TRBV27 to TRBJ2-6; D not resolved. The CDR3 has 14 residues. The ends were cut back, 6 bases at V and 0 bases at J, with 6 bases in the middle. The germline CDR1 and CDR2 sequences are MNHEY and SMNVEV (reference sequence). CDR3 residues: CASSGGSGANVLTF. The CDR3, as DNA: TGTGCCAGCAGCGGCGGCTCTGGGGCCAACGTCCTGACTTTC.

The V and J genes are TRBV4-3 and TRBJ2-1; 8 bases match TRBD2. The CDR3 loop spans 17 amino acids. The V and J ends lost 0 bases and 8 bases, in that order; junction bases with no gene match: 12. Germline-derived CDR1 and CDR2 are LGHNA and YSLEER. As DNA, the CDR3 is TGCGCCAGCAGCCAAGATCATGGGGCTAGCGGGTTATATGAGCAGTTCTTC. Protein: CASSQDHGASGLYEQFF.

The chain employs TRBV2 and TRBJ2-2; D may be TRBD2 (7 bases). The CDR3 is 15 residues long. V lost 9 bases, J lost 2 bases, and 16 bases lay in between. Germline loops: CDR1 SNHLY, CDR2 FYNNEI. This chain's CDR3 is CARAKGGGNTGELFF. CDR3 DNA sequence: TGTGCCAGGGCGAAAGGGGGGGGCAACACCGGGGAGCTGTTTTTT.

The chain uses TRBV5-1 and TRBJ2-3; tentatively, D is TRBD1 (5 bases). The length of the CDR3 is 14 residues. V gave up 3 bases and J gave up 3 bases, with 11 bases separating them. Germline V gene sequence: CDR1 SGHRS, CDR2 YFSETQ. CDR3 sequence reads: CASSSFQGTDTQYF. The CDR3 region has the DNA TGCGCCAGCAGCTCATTCCAGGGTACAGATACGCAGTATTTT.

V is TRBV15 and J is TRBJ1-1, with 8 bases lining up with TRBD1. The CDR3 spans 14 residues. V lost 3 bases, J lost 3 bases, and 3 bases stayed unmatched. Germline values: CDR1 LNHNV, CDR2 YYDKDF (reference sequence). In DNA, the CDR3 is TGTGCCACCAGCAGGGACAGGGAGTACACTGAAGCTTTCTTT. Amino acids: CATSRDREYTEAFF.

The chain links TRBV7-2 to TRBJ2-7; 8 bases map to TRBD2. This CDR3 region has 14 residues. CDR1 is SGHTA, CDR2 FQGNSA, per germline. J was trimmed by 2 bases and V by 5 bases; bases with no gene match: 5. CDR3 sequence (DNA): TGTGCCAGCAGCCCACAGACTAGCGCCTACGAGCAGTACTTC. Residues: CASSPQTSAYEQYF.

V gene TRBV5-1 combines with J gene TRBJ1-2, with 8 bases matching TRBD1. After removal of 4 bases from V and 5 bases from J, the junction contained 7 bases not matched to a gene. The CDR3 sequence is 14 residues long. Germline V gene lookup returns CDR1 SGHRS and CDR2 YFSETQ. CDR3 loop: CASSPGQETYGYTF. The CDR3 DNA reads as TGCGCCAGCAGCCCGGGACAGGAGACTTATGGCTACACCTTC.

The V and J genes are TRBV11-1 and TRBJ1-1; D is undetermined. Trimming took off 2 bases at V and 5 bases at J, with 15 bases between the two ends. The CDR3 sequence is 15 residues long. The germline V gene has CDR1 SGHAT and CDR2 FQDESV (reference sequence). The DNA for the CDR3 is TGTGCCAGCAGCTTATCGGGAGCCCGGCGAACTGAAGCTTTCTTT. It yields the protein CASSLSGARRTEAFF.

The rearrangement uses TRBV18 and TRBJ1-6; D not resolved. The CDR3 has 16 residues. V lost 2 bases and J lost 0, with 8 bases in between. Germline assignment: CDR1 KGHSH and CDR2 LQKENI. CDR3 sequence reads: CASSPYPSSYNSPLHF. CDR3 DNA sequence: TGTGCCAGCTCACCATATCCGAGCTCCTATAATTCACCCCTCCACTTT.

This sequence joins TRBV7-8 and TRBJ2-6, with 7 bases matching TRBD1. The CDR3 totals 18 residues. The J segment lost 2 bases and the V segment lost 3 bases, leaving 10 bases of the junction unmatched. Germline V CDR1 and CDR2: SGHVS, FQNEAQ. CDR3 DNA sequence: TGTGCCAGCAGCTTTCGGACAGGCTCCTCGACTGGGGCCAACGTCCTGACTTTC. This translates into CASSFRTGSSTGANVLTF.

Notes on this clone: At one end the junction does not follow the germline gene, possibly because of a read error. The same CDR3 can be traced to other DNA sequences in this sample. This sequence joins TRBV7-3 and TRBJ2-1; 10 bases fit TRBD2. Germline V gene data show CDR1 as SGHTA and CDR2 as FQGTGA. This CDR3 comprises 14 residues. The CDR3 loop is CASSSTSGDAEQFF. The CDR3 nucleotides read TGTGCCAGTAGCTCTACTAGCGGGGACGCGGAGCAGTTCTTC.

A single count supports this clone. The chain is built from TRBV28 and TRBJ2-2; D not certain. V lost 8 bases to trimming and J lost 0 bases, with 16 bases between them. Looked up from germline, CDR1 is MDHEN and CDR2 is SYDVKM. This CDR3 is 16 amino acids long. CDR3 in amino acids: CASSLLSPPNTGELFF. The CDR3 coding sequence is TGTGCCAGCTCCCTGTTGAGTCCCCCGAACACCGGGGAGCTGTTTTTT. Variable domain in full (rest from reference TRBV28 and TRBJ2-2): DVKVTQSSRYLVKRTGEKVFLECVQDMDHENMFWYRQDPGLGLRLIYFSYDVKMKEKGDIPEGYSVSREKKERFSLILESASTNQTSMYLCASSLLSPPNTGELFFGEGSRLTVL.

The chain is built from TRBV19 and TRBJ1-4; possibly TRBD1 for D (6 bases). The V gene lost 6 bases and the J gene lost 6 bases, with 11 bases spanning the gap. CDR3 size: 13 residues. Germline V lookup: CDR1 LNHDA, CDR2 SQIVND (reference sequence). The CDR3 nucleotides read TGTGCCAGTAGCCCATCAGGGGATGAAAAACTGTTTTTT. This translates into CASSPSGDEKLFF.

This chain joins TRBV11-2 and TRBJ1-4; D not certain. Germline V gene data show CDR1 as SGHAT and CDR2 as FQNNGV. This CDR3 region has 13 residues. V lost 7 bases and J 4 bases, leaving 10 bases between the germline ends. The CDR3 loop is CASNRHSNEKLFF. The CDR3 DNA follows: TGTGCCAGCAATAGACACAGTAATGAAAAACTGTTTTTT.

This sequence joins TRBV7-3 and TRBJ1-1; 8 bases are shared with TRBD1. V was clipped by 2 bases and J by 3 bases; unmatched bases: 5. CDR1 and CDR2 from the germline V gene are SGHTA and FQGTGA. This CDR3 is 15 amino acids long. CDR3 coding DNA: TGTGCCAGCAGCTTACAGGGGGCCCTCGACACTGAAGCTTTCTTT. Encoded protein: CASSLQGALDTEAFF.

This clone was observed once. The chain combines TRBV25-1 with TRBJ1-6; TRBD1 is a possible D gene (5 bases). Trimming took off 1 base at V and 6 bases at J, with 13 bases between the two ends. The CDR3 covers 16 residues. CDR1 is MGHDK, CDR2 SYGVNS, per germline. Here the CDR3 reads CASSEWGVGTNSPLHF. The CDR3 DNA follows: TGTGCCAGCAGTGAATGGGGGGTAGGAACTAATTCACCCCTCCACTTT.

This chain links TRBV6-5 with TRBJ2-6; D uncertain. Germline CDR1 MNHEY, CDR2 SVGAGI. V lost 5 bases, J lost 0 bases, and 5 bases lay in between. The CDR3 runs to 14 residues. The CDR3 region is CASSTPSGANVLTF. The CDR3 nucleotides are TGTGCCAGCAGTACTCCCTCTGGGGCCAACGTCCTGACTTTC.

The CDR3 sequence: CASSFSQGPNSPLHF. Written as DNA, the CDR3 is TGTGCCAGCAGTTTTAGCCAGGGGCCTAATTCACCCCTCCACTTT. The rearrangement links TRBV28 to TRBJ1-6; D may be TRBD1 (6 bases). The CDR3 runs to 15 residues. Germline lookup yields CDR1 MDHEN and CDR2 SYDVKM. Trimming took 3 bases from V and 6 from J, leaving 12 bases between them.

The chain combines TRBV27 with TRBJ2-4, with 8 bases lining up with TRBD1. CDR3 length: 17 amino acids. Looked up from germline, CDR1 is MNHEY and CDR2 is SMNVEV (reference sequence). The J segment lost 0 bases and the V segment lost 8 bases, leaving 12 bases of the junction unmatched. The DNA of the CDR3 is TGTGCCAGCTCCCCAGTCTACAGGGGGATAGCCAAAAACATTCAGTACTTC. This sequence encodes CASSPVYRGIAKNIQYF.

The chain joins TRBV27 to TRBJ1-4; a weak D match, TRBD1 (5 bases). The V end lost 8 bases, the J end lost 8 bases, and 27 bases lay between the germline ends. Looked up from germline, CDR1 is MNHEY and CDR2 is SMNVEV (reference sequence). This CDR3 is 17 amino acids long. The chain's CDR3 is CASGPFSWPGPEEKLFF. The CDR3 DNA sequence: TGTGCCAGCGGCCCCTTCAGTTGGCCAGGGCCGGAGGAAAAACTGTTTTTT.

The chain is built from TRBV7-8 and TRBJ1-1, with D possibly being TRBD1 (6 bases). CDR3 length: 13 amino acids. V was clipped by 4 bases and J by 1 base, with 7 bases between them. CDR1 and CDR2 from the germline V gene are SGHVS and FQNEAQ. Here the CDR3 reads CASSSGQNTEAFF. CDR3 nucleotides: TGTGCCAGCAGCTCGGGACAGAACACTGAAGCTTTCTTT.

Here the CDR3 DNA reads TGTGCCTGGATAGTACAGGGGATGGAGGGCTACACCTTC. Residues: CAWIVQGMEGYTF. The gene calls are TRBV30 and TRBJ1-2, with 7 bases that match TRBD1. The CDR3 covers 13 residues. V trimming: 4 bases; J trimming: 8 bases; junction bases outside the gene matches: 10. The germline CDR1 and CDR2 sequences are GTSNPN and SVGIG (reference sequence).